The 20 T cell receptor beta chains below were found in one sample sequenced in a study of blood T cell repertoires in COVID-19. This table comes from immunoSEQ multiplex PCR, and its TCRdb copy is limited to in-frame clones, with some not included. Of roughly 250,000 clones listed, roughly 83% are singletons. The sequenced sample was peripheral blood. These receptors were collected from a woman aged 80 or older with acute or convalescent COVID-19.

V is TRBV18 and J is TRBJ2-1; D is perhaps TRBD2 (6 bases). The V gene lost 1 base and the J gene lost 6 bases, with 10 bases spanning the gap. The CDR3 extends over 14 amino acids. Germline V CDR1 and CDR2: KGHSH, LQKENI. The CDR3 spells CASSPRPGGNEQFF. Here the CDR3 DNA reads TGTGCCAGCTCACCACGTCCCGGGGGCAATGAGCAGTTCTTC.

This chain uses TRBV29-1 with TRBJ1-4; TRBD1 matches 7 bases. Germline values: CDR1 SQVTM, CDR2 ANQGSEA. This CDR3 comprises 13 residues. Unmatched junction bases numbered 9, after V lost 7 bases and J lost 7 bases. The CDR3 DNA is TGCAGCGCAGGGGGGGGCACGAGTGAAAAACTGTTTTTT. Amino acids: CSAGGGTSEKLFF.

The rearrangement uses TRBV19 and TRBJ2-1; 9 bases match TRBD2. V lost 7 bases, J lost 6 bases, and 7 bases stayed unmatched. The CDR3 totals 14 residues. CDR1 is LNHDA, CDR2 SQIVND, per germline (reference sequence). The CDR3 sequence: CASTRLRGGNEQFF. For the CDR3, the DNA is TGTGCCAGTACCCGTTTGCGGGGGGGCAATGAGCAGTTCTTC.

This sequence joins TRBV5-1 and TRBJ2-3, with a tentative D call TRBD2 (7 bases). Germline V gene sequence: CDR1 SGHRS, CDR2 YFSETQ. The CDR3 is 14 residues long. V was cut by 6 bases and J by 2 bases, with 13 bases left in between. DNA for the CDR3: TGCGCCAGCAAAGGGGGGGACCACACAGATACGCAGTATTTT. Translated: CASKGGDHTDTQYF.

V gene TRBV7-9 combines with J gene TRBJ2-7, with TRBD2 matching over 7 bases. V lost 5 bases to trimming and J lost 9 bases; unmatched junction nucleotides: 7. Germline V gene lookup returns CDR1 SEHNR and CDR2 FQNEAQ (reference sequence). CDR3 length: 12 amino acids. CDR3 loop: CASSLDGGVQYF. The CDR3 coding sequence is TGTGCCAGCAGCCTAGATGGGGGGGTGCAGTACTTC.

The J gene is TRBJ2-1, the V gene TRBV28; the D gene is possibly TRBD2 (6 bases). Germline V gives CDR1 MDHEN, CDR2 SYDVKM. Trimming cost V 6 bases and J 0 bases, with 12 bases left between them. The CDR3 is made up of 15 amino acids. The CDR3 nucleotides read TGTGCCAGCAGCAATATGGGGGGCTCCTACAATGAGCAGTTCTTC. Its protein product is CASSNMGGSYNEQFF.

The chain is built from TRBV3-1 (or the pseudogene TRBV3-2) and TRBJ2-2, with 9 bases identical to TRBD1. V dropped 4 bases and J dropped 0; count of bases not matched to a gene: 3. CDR1 and CDR2 from the germline V gene are LGHDT and YNNKEL (reference sequence). The CDR3 loop spans 16 amino acids. This chain's CDR3 is CASSRGQGANTGELFF. CDR3 nucleotide sequence: TGTGCCAGCAGCCGGGGACAGGGCGCGAACACCGGGGAGCTGTTTTTT.

The chain recombines TRBV12-5 with TRBJ1-4, with D possibly being TRBD1 (5 bases). CDR1 and CDR2 (germline): LGHNT, FRNRAP. CDR3 length: 13 amino acids. Trimming took off 6 bases at V and 10 bases at J, with 15 bases between the two ends. The CDR3 coding sequence is TGTGCTAGTGGAACCCCGACAGCTCCAAAACTGTTTTTT. Translation gives CASGTPTAPKLFF.

The rearrangement joins TRBV6-1 to TRBJ1-6; D is possibly TRBD1 (6 bases). Looked up from germline, CDR1 is MNHNS and CDR2 is SASEGT. There are 18 residues in the CDR3. Trimming removed 2 bases at V and 0 bases at J, with 14 bases between. CDR3 in amino acids: CASSESKGVTSYNSPLHF. The DNA of the CDR3 is TGTGCCAGCAGTGAATCTAAGGGGGTCACCTCCTATAATTCACCCCTCCACTTT.

The CDR3, as DNA: TGTGCCAGCAGTCCACAGGGGGGGTACACCATATATTTT. Its translation is CASSPQGGYTIYF. The chain combines TRBV28 with TRBJ1-3; 8 bases are a match to TRBD1. The CDR3 is 13 amino acids. CDR1 and CDR2 from the germline V gene are MDHEN and SYDVKM. The J segment lost 8 bases and the V segment lost 5 bases, leaving 5 bases of the junction unmatched.

This rearrangement joins TRBV18 to TRBJ2-2, with TRBD1 identical over 11 bases. Looked up from germline, CDR1 is KGHSH and CDR2 is LQKENI. The CDR3 length is 17 residues. V was pared by 1 base and J by 4 bases, with 5 bases of the junction left unmatched. This CDR3 is CASSPLGQGATTGELFF. CDR3 DNA sequence: TGTGCCAGCTCACCACTCGGACAGGGGGCTACCACCGGGGAGCTGTTTTTT.

CDR3 nucleotide sequence: TGCGCCAGCAGCTCCGGGACAGGGAAACAGCCCCAGCATTTT. It is translated as CASSSGTGKQPQHF. The chain joins TRBV5-1 to TRBJ1-5; 9 nucleotides agree with TRBD1. Germline V gene data show CDR1 as SGHRS and CDR2 as YFSETQ. Trimming removed 3 bases from V and 7 bases from J; junction bases left unmatched: 5. The CDR3 length is 14 residues.

V is TRBV2 and J is TRBJ1-2, with D possibly being TRBD1 (5 bases). The CDR3 consists of 13 residues. CDR1 and CDR2 (germline): SNHLY, FYNNEI. The ends were cut back, 4 bases at V and 5 bases at J, with 11 bases in the middle. CDR3 in amino acids: CASSAFGTYGYTF. The CDR3 region has the DNA TGTGCCAGCAGTGCGTTCGGGACTTATGGCTACACCTTC. Looking up the rest from reference TRBV2 and TRBJ1-2 gives the full variable domain: EPEVTQTPSHQVTQMGQEVILRCVPISNHLYFYWYRQILGQKVEFLVSFYNNEISEKSEIFDDQFSVERPDGSNFTLKIRSTKLEDSAMYFCASSAFGTYGYTFGSGTRLTVV.

This clone came up once. This chain connects TRBV5-6 to TRBJ1-4; D is unresolved. The CDR3 consists of 14 residues. Germline-derived CDR1 and CDR2 are SGHDT and YYEEEE. V lost 0 bases and J lost 1, with 4 bases in between. The CDR3 loop is CASSLGLTNEKLFF. In nucleotides, the CDR3 is TGTGCCAGCAGCTTGGGACTAACTAATGAAAAACTGTTTTTT.

The chain employs TRBV18 and TRBJ1-2; TRBD1 matches 9 bases. Looked up from germline, CDR1 is KGHSH and CDR2 is LQKENI. The junction had 12 bases not matched to a gene; V was cut back by 4 bases and J by 6 bases. CDR3 length equals 16 residues. As DNA, the CDR3 is TGTGCCAGCTCACTTGCCTCGGGACAGGGAAGGAATGGCTACACCTTC. Protein sequence: CASSLASGQGRNGYTF.

V and J are TRBV6-5 and TRBJ2-7; a weak D match, TRBD2 (6 bases). The CDR3 consists of 14 residues. Deletions cut 2 bases from V and 4 bases from J, with 12 bases between. Germline loops: CDR1 MNHEY, CDR2 SVGAGI. The CDR3 nucleotides read TGTGCCAGCAGTTACCTCCGCGCGGGGTACGAGCAGTACTTC. It specifies CASSYLRAGYEQYF.

V and J are TRBV18 and TRBJ2-1, with 10 bases lining up with TRBD2. Germline V gene lookup returns CDR1 KGHSH and CDR2 LQKENI. This CDR3 region has 14 residues. V shed 1 base and J 8 bases; nucleotides not matched to a gene: 2. The CDR3 DNA reads TGTGCCAGCTCACCACAAGGGACTAGCGATGAGCAGTTCTTC. As protein: CASSPQGTSDEQFF.

The V gene is TRBV9, the J gene TRBJ1-2; a weak D match, TRBD1 (6 bases). Trimming shortened V by 5 bases and J by 8 bases, and 13 bases separated the two germline ends. This CDR3 has 12 residues. Germline-derived CDR1 and CDR2 are SGDLS and YYNGEE. CDR3 nucleotides: TGTGCCAGCAGTAGACAGGCCGAAGGCTACACCTTC. Amino acids: CASSRQAEGYTF.

This clone has just one count. V is TRBV12-3 or TRBV12-4 and J is TRBJ2-7; no reliable D call. Trimming pared 5 bases from V and 5 bases from J, leaving 7 bases between. The CDR3 is 11 amino acids. In DNA, the CDR3 is TGTGCCAGCAGTCGGTACGACGAGCAGTACTTC. Translation: CASSRYDEQYF.

This clone appeared once. The V call is TRBV29-1, the J call TRBJ1-2, with a weak D call TRBD1 (6 bases). This CDR3 contains 14 residues. Germline V gives CDR1 SQVTM, CDR2 ANQGSEA. V was pared by 2 bases and J by 4 bases, with 14 bases between. The CDR3 here is CSVERGRGGYGYTF. DNA of the CDR3: TGCAGCGTTGAAAGGGGCAGGGGTGGCTATGGCTACACCTTC.